This T cell receptor (beta chain) stems from a study of T cell repertoires in cytomegalovirus infection. Study overall: A matching HLA type, together with CMV infection, was signaled by public TCR beta signatures. General observations from the study: The ex vivo response was dominated by HLA-C-restricted CMV-specific TCR beta clonotypes. Carriers of CMV and the relevant HLA type were discriminated by public TCR beta frequency.

The junction had 4 bases not matched to a gene; V was cut back by 5 bases and J by 1 base. The CDR3 runs 16 residues. This clonotype was seen many times. What it binds is not known. TCRdb used MiXCR to reprocess the reads, holding one entry per CDR3 protein. Seen here are roughly 500,000 distinct CDR3 sequences, approximately 15% observed once, and the top ten hold more than 20%. The chain employs TRBV12-3 or TRBV12-4 and TRBJ1-3, with 11 nucleotides matching TRBD1. Sequencing used CD8+ T cells from PBMCs. The clonotype was recovered from a human donor in good health (CMV status not recorded). Some clones in this sample may be carry-over from other donors' samples. This CDR3 reads CASSRTGGSSGNTIYF. As DNA, the CDR3 is TGTGCCAGCAGTCGGACAGGGGGCTCGTCTGGAAACACCATATATTTT.